This TCR beta chain was captured in a study of blood T cell repertoires in COVID-19. The wider study: Samples came from the United States, Italy and Spain, spanning acute and convalescent COVID-19. T cells, B-cell-depleted T cells, or PBMCs provided the cDNA or gDNA that served as material.

Seattle enrolled patients during active infection and tracked them longitudinally. The CDR3 has 17 residues. Germline V lookup: CDR1 SGHDT, CDR2 YYEEEE. V gave up 0 bases and J gave up 4 bases, with 19 bases separating them. The authors' processing: Quantification of nucleated cells was approximated via reference gene primer amplification. Sequencing used immunoSEQ multiplex PCR; TCRdb keeps in-frame clones, though not all of them. That table furnishes V, J and clone size, whereas the DNA furnished D and trimming. Of approximately 260,000 clones listed, around 91% are singletons. The chain is built from TRBV5-6 and TRBJ1-1; D possibly corresponds to TRBD1 (6 bases). This clonotype originated in a woman between 55 and 75 years old with COVID-19, enrolled during active disease. Sequencing used peripheral blood. CDR3 sequence (DNA): TGTGCCAGCAGCTTGGGGGGGCTCCGGGGATGGAGCACTGAAGCTTTCTTT. Translation gives CASSLGGLRGWSTEAFF.